The 30 T cell receptor beta chains given below trace back to one sample, sequenced in a study of T cells in Graves' hyperthyroidism and ophthalmopathy. There were TCR beta CDR3 regions amplified from RNA transcripts. Carried out on the TCR CDR3, a first-round RT-PCR used the HTBI primer set. Each CDR3 protein is one row after TCRdb ran MiXCR on the multiplex PCR reads. Of about 400,000 distinct CDR3 sequences detected, around an eighth appear once; the ten largest clones hold 25% to 30%. Sequences were obtained from blood. The receptors were sampled from a man between 45 and 60 years old with Graves' ophthalmopathy.

This clonotype was counted ten times or more. The CDR3 spells CASRPRTERSYEQYF. DNA for the CDR3: TGTGCCAGCAGGCCGAGGACAGAAAGATCCTACGAGCAGTACTTC. This rearrangement joins TRBV7-3 to TRBJ2-7; D is perhaps TRBD1 (6 bases). V was clipped by 6 bases and J by 1 base, with 16 bases between them. The CDR3 extends over 15 amino acids. CDR1 and CDR2 from the germline V gene are SGHTA and FQGTGA.

This clonotype was observed many times. The chain uses TRBV11-2 and TRBJ2-5, with TRBD2 matching 12 bases. Per germline, CDR1 SGHAT and CDR2 FQNNGV. The V and J ends lost 4 bases and 6 bases, in that order; junction bases with no gene match: 9. The CDR3 spans 16 residues. CDR3 region: CASSSQTSGSVKTQYF. The DNA of the CDR3 is TGTGCCAGCAGCTCCCAGACTAGCGGGAGTGTAAAGACCCAGTACTTC.

This chain connects TRBV4-1 to TRBJ2-1; 10 bases agree with TRBD2. Germline values: CDR1 MGHRA, CDR2 YSYEKL. CDR3 length: 15 residues. After removal of 4 bases from V and 10 bases from J, the junction contained 10 bases not matched to a gene. The CDR3 sequence is CASSLRIAGGYEQFF. CDR3 nucleotides: TGCGCCAGCAGCCTAAGAATAGCGGGAGGATACGAGCAGTTCTTC.

At least ten counts were recorded for this clonotype. The chain recombines TRBV11-1 with TRBJ2-1, with 15 bases that match TRBD2. V lost 4 bases and J lost 7; bases outside the gene matches: 8. This CDR3 region has 17 residues. CDR1 SGHAT and CDR2 FQDESV come from the germline V gene (reference sequence). In DNA, the CDR3 is TGTGCCAGCAGCTCAAAAAGTGGGACTAGCGGGAGGAATGAGCAGTTCTTC. The encoded protein is CASSSKSGTSGRNEQFF.

This clonotype was recorded a few times. This chain connects TRBV11-2 to TRBJ2-3; D is ambiguous. Germline V gene data show CDR1 as SGHAT and CDR2 as FQNNGV. The CDR3 totals 18 residues. Trimming removed 5 bases at V and 0 bases at J, with 21 bases between. The CDR3 is CASSASFVADTSTDTQYF. In DNA form, the CDR3 reads TGTGCCAGCAGCGCCTCTTTCGTTGCGGATACTAGCACAGATACGCAGTATTTT.

This clonotype has a count of ten or more. The CDR3 bases are TGTGCCAGCAGTGAGTACAGCGGGCGAAATCAGCCCCAGCATTTT. This codes for CASSEYSGRNQPQHF. The chain uses TRBV6-1 and TRBJ1-5; D is uncertain. Germline V gene sequence: CDR1 MNHNS, CDR2 SASEGT. The CDR3 is 15 amino acids. The ends were cut back, 3 bases at V and 4 bases at J, with 13 bases in the middle.

This clonotype appeared many times. The V call is TRBV27, the J call TRBJ1-2; 8 bases agree with TRBD1. CDR1 and CDR2 from the germline V gene are MNHEY and SMNVEV (reference sequence). This CDR3 region has 17 residues. V trimming: 4 bases; J trimming: 7 bases; junction bases outside the gene matches: 17. The CDR3 nucleotides are TGTGCCAGCAGTTATCGGGACAGGACCCCCACTATTCGTGGCTACACCTTC. It translates to CASSYRDRTPTIRGYTF.

This clonotype was found many times. This chain joins TRBV7-9 and TRBJ2-7; 10 bases match TRBD2. Germline CDR1 and CDR2: SEHNR and FQNEAQ (reference sequence). This CDR3 has 18 residues. The trim removed 5 bases at V and 1 base at J, leaving 14 bases unmatched. CDR3 residues: CASSPGTSDPERSYEQYF. The CDR3 DNA sequence: TGTGCCAGCAGCCCCGGGACTAGCGACCCGGAGAGGTCCTACGAGCAGTACTTC.

This clonotype was counted ten times or more. The CDR3 bases are TGTGCCAGCAGCCTCACGTTAGACAGGGGGAAGCAGTACTTC. Translating gives CASSLTLDRGKQYF. This rearrangement joins TRBV28 to TRBJ2-7; 9 bases line up with TRBD1. Per germline, CDR1 MDHEN and CDR2 SYDVKM. The V and J ends lost 6 bases and 8 bases, in that order; junction bases with no gene match: 11. The CDR3 has 14 residues.

This clonotype appeared many times. The rearrangement uses TRBV27 and TRBJ2-7; D might be TRBD2 (7 bases). Germline V gene data show CDR1 as MNHEY and CDR2 as SMNVEV (reference sequence). The length of the CDR3 is 15 residues. V was pared by 5 bases and J by 4 bases, with 18 bases between. CDR3 loop: CASSLKGGGGYEQYF. The DNA for the CDR3 is TGTGCCAGCAGTCTCAAAGGGGGGGGCGGGTACGAGCAGTACTTC.

This rearrangement joins TRBV6-2 or TRBV6-3 to TRBJ2-1; 9 nucleotides align to TRBD2. This CDR3 spans 16 amino acids. Germline CDR1 is MNHEY and CDR2 is SVGEGT. Germline trimming cut 2 bases from V and 7 bases from J; bases unmatched to any gene: 9. CDR3 residues: CASSYTSGLPGNEQFF. The CDR3 DNA follows: TGTGCCAGCAGTTACACTAGCGGGCTCCCTGGGAATGAGCAGTTCTTC.

In the case of this clonotype: Possible read error: a much larger clone is one base away. The chain combines TRBV7-9 with TRBJ2-7, with 9 bases identical to TRBD1. This CDR3 is 14 amino acids long. V was clipped by 4 bases and J by 2 bases; unmatched bases: 3. Germline V lookup: CDR1 SEHNR, CDR2 FQNEAQ (reference sequence). The CDR3 loop is CASSSRDRAYEQYF. The CDR3 region has the DNA TGTGCCAGCAGCTCCCGGGACAGGGCCTACGAGCAGTACTTC.

V and J are TRBV15 and TRBJ1-4, with 7 bases that match TRBD1. V dropped 3 bases and J dropped 2; count of bases not matched to a gene: 6. CDR1 is LNHNV, CDR2 YYDKDF, per germline (reference sequence). The CDR3 spans 16 residues. The DNA of the CDR3 is TGTGCCACCAGCAGCCGGGGGGACAGCACTAATGAAAAACTGTTTTTT. It specifies CATSSRGDSTNEKLFF.

This clonotype appeared many times. The chain has TRBV6-5 and TRBJ2-4, with D possibly TRBD1 on 6 matching bases. The CDR3 sequence is 16 residues long. Germline V gene sequence: CDR1 MNHEY, CDR2 SVGAGI. Between the trimmed V and J ends, which lost 0 bases and 0 bases, there was a span of 9 bases. The CDR3 bases are TGTGCCAGCAGTTACTCGGACAGCGTAGCCAAAAACATTCAGTACTTC. This translates into CASSYSDSVAKNIQYF.

The table lists this clonotype with many counts. The chain combines TRBV10-2 with TRBJ2-7; TRBD1 agrees at 8 bases. The CDR3 loop spans 15 amino acids. Germline V lookup: CDR1 WSHSY, CDR2 SAAADI. With 5 bases clipped from V and 2 bases from J, the junction kept 8 bases outside the gene matches. The CDR3 DNA follows: TGCGCCAGCAGTATTATCCGGGACAGGCCCTACGAGCAGTACTTC. Translation: CASSIIRDRPYEQYF.

V usage is TRBV4-1 and J usage is TRBJ2-5; 9 positions match TRBD2. V shed 1 base and J 5 bases; nucleotides not matched to a gene: 5. The CDR3 is 15 amino acids. CDR1 MGHRA and CDR2 YSYEKL come from the germline V gene. The CDR3 sequence: CASSQGLAGMETQYF. CDR3 DNA sequence: TGCGCCAGCAGCCAAGGCCTAGCGGGAATGGAGACCCAGTACTTC.

This clonotype has just a few counts. The chain joins TRBV6-1 to TRBJ1-5; D is perhaps TRBD1 (5 bases). V was clipped by 5 bases and J by 0 bases, with 8 bases between them. CDR1 is MNHNS, CDR2 SASEGT, per germline. This CDR3 region has 14 residues. The DNA of the CDR3 is TGTGCCAGCAGTATCAGGGATAGCAATCAGCCCCAGCATTTT. It encodes CASSIRDSNQPQHF.

A few counts support this clonotype. The chain is built from TRBV10-1 and TRBJ1-1; weak D call: TRBD1 (5 bases). Germline loops: CDR1 WNHNN, CDR2 SYGVQD (reference sequence). The CDR3 sequence is 15 residues long. Trimming cost V 3 bases and J 0 bases, with 11 bases left between them. CDR3 residues: CASSEQVDMNTEAFF. Here the CDR3 DNA reads TGCGCCAGCAGTGAACAGGTGGATATGAACACTGAAGCTTTCTTT.

This clonotype has only a few counts. J is TRBJ2-7 and V is TRBV20-1; the match to TRBD2 covers 7 bases. After removal of 0 bases from V and 5 bases from J, the junction contained 7 bases not matched to a gene. The CDR3 length is 14 residues. The germline gives CDR1 DFQATT, CDR2 SNEGSKA (reference sequence). CDR3 coding DNA: TGCAGTGCTAGAGAGACAACCGGGGGGAACGAGCAGTACTTC. This codes for CSARETTGGNEQYF.

This clonotype was counted ten times or more. V usage is TRBV18 and J usage is TRBJ1-5; tentatively, D is TRBD1 (6 bases). This CDR3 spans 14 amino acids. Trimming removed 3 bases from V and 10 bases from J, with 16 bases in between. CDR1 and CDR2 from the germline V gene are KGHSH and LQKENI. The CDR3, as DNA: TGTGCCAGCTCACCTGGGACACAGAATCCACCCCAGCATTTT. It yields the protein CASSPGTQNPPQHF.

A note on this clonotype: An end of the junction does not agree with germline; a read error may underlie this. V gene TRBV7-2 combines with J gene TRBJ1-4; TRBD1 might be the D (6 bases). The germline V gene encodes CDR1 SGHTA and CDR2 FQGNSA. There are 16 residues in the CDR3. CDR3 sequence reads: CASGLTGGNHGEKLFF. CDR3 bases: TGTGCCAGCGGCTTAACGGGGGGCAACCACGGTGAAAAACTGTTTTTT. The full variable domain, with the rest looked up from reference TRBV7-2 and TRBJ1-4, is GAGVSQSPSNKVTEKGKDVELRCDPISGHTALYWYRQSLGQGLEFLIYFQGNSAPDKSGLPSDRFSAERTGGSVSTLTIQRTQQEDSAVYLCASGLTGGNHGEKLFFGSGTQLSVL.

This clonotype was detected a few times. The J gene is TRBJ2-3, the V gene TRBV9; no clear D. V was pared by 0 bases and J by 2 bases, with 10 bases between. CDR3 length equals 15 residues. The germline V gene has CDR1 SGDLS and CDR2 YYNGEE. CDR3 nucleotides: TGTGCCAGCAGCGTAGTAGGGCTACCCACAGATACGCAGTATTTT. Amino acids: CASSVVGLPTDTQYF.

The chain is built from TRBV24-1 and TRBJ1-5; D is unresolved. Germline CDR1 is KGHDR and CDR2 is SFDVKD. This CDR3 comprises 13 residues. Between the trimmed V and J ends, which lost 5 bases and 5 bases, there was a span of 9 bases. The chain's CDR3 is CATSVAVDQPQHF. The CDR3 DNA reads as TGTGCCACCAGTGTGGCAGTAGATCAGCCCCAGCATTTT.

This clonotype was seen repeatedly, ten times or more. This chain links TRBV20-1 with TRBJ1-3, with D perhaps TRBD1 (5 bases). The CDR3 length is 14 residues. The V end lost 4 bases, the J end lost 2 bases, and 12 bases lay between the germline ends. Germline CDR1 and CDR2: DFQATT and SNEGSKA (reference sequence). CDR3 sequence: CSAKTGVAGNTIYF. The CDR3 region has the DNA TGCAGTGCTAAGACGGGGGTTGCTGGAAACACCATATATTTT.

This clonotype appeared many times. CDR3 coding DNA: TGTGCCAGCAGTCCAACCGACTGGGAGGTCAGAAGGGGTTCGCGGGAGCAGTACTTC. Translated: CASSPTDWEVRRGSREQYF. The chain couples TRBV3-1 to TRBJ2-7; tentatively, D is TRBD2 (6 bases). V lost 6 bases and J 7 bases, leaving 34 bases between the germline ends. The CDR3 contains 19 residues. The germline CDR1 and CDR2 sequences are LGHDT and YNNKEL (reference sequence).

The chain couples TRBV18 to TRBJ2-3; 9 bases are a match to TRBD1. Germline V gene data show CDR1 as KGHSH and CDR2 as LQKENI. The CDR3 extends over 17 amino acids. V lost 4 bases, J lost 0 bases, and 8 bases stayed unmatched. The CDR3 reads CASSRPGTGISTDTQYF. The CDR3 coding sequence is TGTGCCAGCTCACGTCCCGGGACAGGGATAAGCACAGATACGCAGTATTTT.

The chain joins TRBV20-1 to TRBJ2-5; 12 bases are shared with TRBD2. This CDR3 comprises 15 residues. CDR1 is DFQATT, CDR2 SNEGSKA, per germline (reference sequence). The junction had 5 bases not matched to a gene; V was cut back by 2 bases and J by 4 bases. The CDR3 nucleotides read TGCAGTGCTAGATCGCTAGCGGGAGGGCGAGAGACCCAGTACTTC. As protein: CSARSLAGGRETQYF.

This clonotype appeared many times. The V and J genes are TRBV10-1 and TRBJ2-1, with D possibly TRBD2 on 6 matching bases. The V and J ends lost 6 bases and 6 bases respectively, with 15 bases between them. The CDR3 runs to 14 residues. From germline, CDR1 is WNHNN and CDR2 SYGVQD (reference sequence). The CDR3 nucleotides are TGCGCCAGCAGAGCCGGGACTGGCAGCAATGAGCAGTTCTTC. Encoded protein: CASRAGTGSNEQFF.

This chain joins TRBV4-1 and TRBJ1-1; TRBD1 agrees at 12 bases. Per the germline V gene, CDR1 is MGHRA and CDR2 is YSYEKL. The V and J ends lost 4 bases and 1 base, in that order; junction bases with no gene match: 1. This CDR3 region has 15 residues. The CDR3 DNA follows: TGCGCCAGCAGCCGGGACAGGGGGCAGAACACTGAAGCTTTCTTT. Translated, it gives CASSRDRGQNTEAFF.

This clonotype was seen at least ten times. The V gene is TRBV4-2, the J gene TRBJ2-5, with D uncertain. This CDR3 contains 15 residues. The V and J ends lost 3 bases and 5 bases respectively, with 16 bases between them. CDR1 and CDR2 (germline): LGHNA, YNFKEQ. The CDR3 region is CASSQANKRVETQYF. The CDR3 DNA reads as TGTGCCAGCAGCCAGGCCAACAAAAGGGTTGAGACCCAGTACTTC.